The sequence of this T cell receptor beta chain was determined in a study of T cell responses to AZD1222 COVID-19 vaccine. Germline lookup yields CDR1 SGHTA and CDR2 FQGTGA. This CDR3 is built from 16 residues. V gave up 6 bases and J gave up 2 bases, with 18 bases separating them. Some clones are missing from TCRdb's copy, which holds only in-frame ones; the method was immunoSEQ multiplex PCR. Here the sample spans roughly 70,000 clones, 85% being singletons. The clonotype comes from an adult in good health. The sample consisted of peripheral blood, taken on day 0 of AZD1222 vaccination. The J gene is TRBJ2-3, the V gene TRBV7-3; D ambiguous. Here the CDR3 DNA reads TGTGCCAGCAGTTCCGAAGGGCGGAAGTCCACAGATACGCAGTATTTT. It codes for CASSSEGRKSTDTQYF.